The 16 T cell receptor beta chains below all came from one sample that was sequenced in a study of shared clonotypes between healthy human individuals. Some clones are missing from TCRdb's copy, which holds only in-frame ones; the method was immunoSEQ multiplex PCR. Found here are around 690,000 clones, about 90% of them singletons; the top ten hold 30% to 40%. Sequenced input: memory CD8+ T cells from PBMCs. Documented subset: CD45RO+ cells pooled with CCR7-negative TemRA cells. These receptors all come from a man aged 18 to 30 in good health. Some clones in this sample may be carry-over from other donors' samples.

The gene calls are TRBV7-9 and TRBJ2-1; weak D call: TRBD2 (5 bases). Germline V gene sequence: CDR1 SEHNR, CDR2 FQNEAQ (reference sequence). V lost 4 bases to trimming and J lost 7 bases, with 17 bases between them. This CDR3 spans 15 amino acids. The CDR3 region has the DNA TGTGCCAGCAGCTCTGGACTCCCCATAGAGAATGAGCAGTTCTTC. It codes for CASSSGLPIENEQFF.

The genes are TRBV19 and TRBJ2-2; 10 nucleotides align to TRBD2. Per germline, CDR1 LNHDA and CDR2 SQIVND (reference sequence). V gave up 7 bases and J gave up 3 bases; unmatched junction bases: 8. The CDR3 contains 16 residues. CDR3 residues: CASTPASGGHTGELFF. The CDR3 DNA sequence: TGTGCCAGTACCCCCGCTAGCGGGGGCCACACCGGGGAGCTGTTTTTT.

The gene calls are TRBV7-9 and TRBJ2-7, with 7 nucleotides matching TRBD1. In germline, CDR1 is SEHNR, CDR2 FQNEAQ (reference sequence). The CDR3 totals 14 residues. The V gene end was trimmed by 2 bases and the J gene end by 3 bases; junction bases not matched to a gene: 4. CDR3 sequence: CASSLPDRVYEQYF. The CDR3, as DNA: TGTGCCAGCAGCTTACCAGACAGGGTCTACGAGCAGTACTTC.

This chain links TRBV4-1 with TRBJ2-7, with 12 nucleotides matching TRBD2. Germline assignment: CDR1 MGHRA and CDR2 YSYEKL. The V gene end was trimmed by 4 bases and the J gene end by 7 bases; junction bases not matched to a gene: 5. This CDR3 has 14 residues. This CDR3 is CASSPLAGGREQYF. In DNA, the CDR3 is TGCGCCAGCAGCCCGCTAGCGGGAGGGCGAGAGCAGTACTTC.

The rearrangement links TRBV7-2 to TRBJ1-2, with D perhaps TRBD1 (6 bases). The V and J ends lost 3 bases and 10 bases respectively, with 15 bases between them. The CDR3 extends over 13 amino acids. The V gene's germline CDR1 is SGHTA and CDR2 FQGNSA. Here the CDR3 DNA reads TGTGCCAGCAGCTTGGGCTGGGGGCATGACTACACCTTC. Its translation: CASSLGWGHDYTF. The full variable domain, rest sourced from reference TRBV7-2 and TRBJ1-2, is GAGVSQSPSNKVTEKGKDVELRCDPISGHTALYWYRQSLGQGLEFLIYFQGNSAPDKSGLPSDRFSAERTGGSVSTLTIQRTQQEDSAVYLCASSLGWGHDYTFGSGTRLTVV.

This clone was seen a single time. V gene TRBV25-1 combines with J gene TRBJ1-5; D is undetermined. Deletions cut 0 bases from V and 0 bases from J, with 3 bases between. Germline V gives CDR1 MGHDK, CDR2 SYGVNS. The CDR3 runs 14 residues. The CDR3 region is CASSEYGSNQPQHF. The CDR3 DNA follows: TGTGCCAGCAGTGAATATGGTAGCAATCAGCCCCAGCATTTT.

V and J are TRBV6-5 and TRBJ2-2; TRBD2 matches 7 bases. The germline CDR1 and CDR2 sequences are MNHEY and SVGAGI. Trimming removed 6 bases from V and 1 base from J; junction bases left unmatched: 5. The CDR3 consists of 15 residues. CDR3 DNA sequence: TGTGCCAGCAGCCAGCTAGCGGAGAACACCGGGGAGCTGTTTTTT. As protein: CASSQLAENTGELFF.

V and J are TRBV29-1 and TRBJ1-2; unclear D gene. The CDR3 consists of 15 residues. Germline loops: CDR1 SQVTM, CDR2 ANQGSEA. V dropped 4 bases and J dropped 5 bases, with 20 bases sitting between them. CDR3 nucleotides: TGCAGCGTTGTTTCTTGGTCAGTGGCAAATTATGGCTACACCTTC. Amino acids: CSVVSWSVANYGYTF.

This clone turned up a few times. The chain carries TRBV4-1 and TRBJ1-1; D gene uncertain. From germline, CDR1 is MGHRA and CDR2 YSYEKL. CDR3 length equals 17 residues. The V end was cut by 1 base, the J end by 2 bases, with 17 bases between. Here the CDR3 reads CASSQGGKWGGNTEAFF. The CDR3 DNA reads TGCGCCAGCAGCCAAGGAGGGAAATGGGGTGGTAACACTGAAGCTTTCTTT.

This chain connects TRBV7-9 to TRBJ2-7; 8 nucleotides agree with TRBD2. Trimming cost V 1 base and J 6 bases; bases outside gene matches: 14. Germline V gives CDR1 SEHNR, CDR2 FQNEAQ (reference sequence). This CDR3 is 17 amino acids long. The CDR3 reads CASSLEGRGTRSLEQYF. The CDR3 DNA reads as TGTGCCAGCAGCTTAGAGGGAAGGGGGACTAGATCCCTCGAGCAGTACTTC.

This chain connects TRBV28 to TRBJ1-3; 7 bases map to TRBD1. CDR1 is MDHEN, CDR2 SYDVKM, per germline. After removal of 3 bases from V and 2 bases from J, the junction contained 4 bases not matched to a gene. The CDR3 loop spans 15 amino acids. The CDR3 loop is CASSFTGEAGNTIYF. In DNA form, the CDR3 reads TGTGCCAGCAGTTTTACAGGGGAAGCTGGAAACACCATATATTTT.

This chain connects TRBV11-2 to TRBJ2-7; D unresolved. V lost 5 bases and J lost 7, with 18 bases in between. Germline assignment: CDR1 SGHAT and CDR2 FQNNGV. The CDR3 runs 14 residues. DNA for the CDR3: TGTGCCAGCAGCCCGGTAGGTGCAGCGAGGGAGCAGTACTTC. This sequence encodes CASSPVGAAREQYF. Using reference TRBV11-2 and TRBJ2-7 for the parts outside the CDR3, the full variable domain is EAGVAQSPRYKIIEKRQSVAFWCNPISGHATLYWYQQILGQGPKLLIQFQNNGVVDDSQLPKDRFSAERLKGVDSTLKIQPAKLEDSAVYLCASSPVGAAREQYFGPGTRLTVT.

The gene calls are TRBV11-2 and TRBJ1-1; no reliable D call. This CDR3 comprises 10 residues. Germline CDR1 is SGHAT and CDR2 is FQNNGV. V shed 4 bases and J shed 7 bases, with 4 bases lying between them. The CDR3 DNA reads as TGTGCCAGCAGCTCGAATGAAGCTTTCTTT. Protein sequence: CASSSNEAFF.

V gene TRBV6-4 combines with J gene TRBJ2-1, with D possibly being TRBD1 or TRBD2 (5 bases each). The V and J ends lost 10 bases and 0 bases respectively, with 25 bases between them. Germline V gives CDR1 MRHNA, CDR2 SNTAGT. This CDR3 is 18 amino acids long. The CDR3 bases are TGTGCCATCAAGCCGGGACGCAGACCTCCCTACTCCTACAATGAGCAGTTCTTC. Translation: CAIKPGRRPPYSYNEQFF.

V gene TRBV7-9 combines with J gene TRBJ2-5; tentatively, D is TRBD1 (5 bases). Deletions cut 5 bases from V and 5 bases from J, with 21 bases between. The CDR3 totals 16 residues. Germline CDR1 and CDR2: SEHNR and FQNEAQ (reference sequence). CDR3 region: CASSPVRVGNAETQYF. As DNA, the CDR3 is TGTGCCAGCAGCCCCGTCAGGGTTGGGAATGCGGAGACCCAGTACTTC. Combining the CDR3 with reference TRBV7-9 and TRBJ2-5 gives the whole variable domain DTGVSQNPRHKITKRGQNVTFRCDPISEHNRLYWYRQTLGQGPEFLTYFQNEAQLEKSRLLSDRFSAERPKGSFSTLEIQRTEQGDSAMYLCASSPVRVGNAETQYFGPGTRLLVL.

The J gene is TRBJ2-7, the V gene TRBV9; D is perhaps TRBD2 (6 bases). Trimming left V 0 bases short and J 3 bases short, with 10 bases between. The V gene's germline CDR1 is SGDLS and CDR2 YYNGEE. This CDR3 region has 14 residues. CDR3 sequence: CASSVGGGDYEQYF. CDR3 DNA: TGTGCCAGCAGCGTAGGGGGAGGCGACTACGAGCAGTACTTC.